This passage covers 26 T cell receptor beta chains from one sample sequenced in a study of blood T cell repertoires in COVID-19 (dated by TCRdb to about 2020). The library was prepared using the immunoSEQ multiplex PCR assay. TCRdb's version of the immuneACCESS table is confined to in-frame rearrangements and falls short of the full clone set. An unresolved V gene accounts for under half of the shortfall where checked; the remainder is of unknown origin. Recorded for this sample are 130,000 to 150,000 clones; more than 75% of them occurred a single time. The top ten constitute roughly two fifths of the sample. Sequencing was performed on peripheral blood. Receptors were obtained from a man between 50 and 59 years old who had recovered from COVID-19.

The CDR3 sequence is CASSYWAGYSPLHF. The DNA for the CDR3 is TGTGCCAGCAGTTACTGGGCAGGGTATTCACCCCTCCACTTT. The chain is built from TRBV6-5 and TRBJ1-6; weak D call: TRBD1 (5 bases). CDR1 is MNHEY and CDR2 is SVGAGI in the germline V gene. CDR3 length: 14 residues. With 1 base removed from V and 8 bases from J, the gap between germline ends came to 9 bases.

This clone has a handful of counts. This CDR3 is CASSESQGPQEPQHF. The CDR3 nucleotides are TGTGCCAGCAGTGAATCACAGGGGCCTCAGGAGCCCCAGCATTTT. The chain couples TRBV2 to TRBJ1-5; 7 bases agree with TRBD1. CDR3 length equals 15 residues. J was trimmed by 8 bases and V by 2 bases; bases with no gene match: 9. Germline assignment: CDR1 SNHLY and CDR2 FYNNEI. The full variable domain, rest sourced from reference TRBV2 and TRBJ1-5, is EPEVTQTPSHQVTQMGQEVILRCVPISNHLYFYWYRQILGQKVEFLVSFYNNEISEKSEIFDDQFSVERPDGSNFTLKIRSTKLEDSAMYFCASSESQGPQEPQHFGDGTRLSIL.

The chain employs TRBV20-1 and TRBJ2-7; 7 nucleotides agree with TRBD1. J gave up 9 bases and V 6 bases, and 8 bases lay outside the gene matches. CDR1 is DFQATT, CDR2 SNEGSKA, per germline (reference sequence). The CDR3 consists of 11 residues. CDR3 region: CSAGQPLGQYF. The CDR3 nucleotides are TGCAGTGCGGGACAGCCGTTAGGGCAGTACTTC.

As to this clone: At the DNA level, this CDR3 is encoded by other sequences in the same sample as well. The chain recombines TRBV5-1 with TRBJ1-1, with 7 bases aligning to TRBD1. V shed 3 bases and J 1 base; nucleotides not matched to a gene: 3. The CDR3 has 14 amino acids. CDR1 SGHRS and CDR2 YFSETQ come from the germline V gene. The CDR3 sequence is CASSSGQENTEAFF. CDR3 in DNA: TGCGCCAGCAGCTCAGGACAGGAGAACACTGAAGCTTTCTTT.

The chain recombines TRBV5-4 with TRBJ2-1; 8 nucleotides align to TRBD2. Germline V CDR1 and CDR2: SGHNT, YYREEE (reference sequence). The CDR3 totals 14 residues. The V gene end was trimmed by 6 bases and the J gene end by 8 bases; junction bases not matched to a gene: 10. The CDR3 DNA sequence: TGTGCCAGCACCGACAAGCGGGGGAACTATGAGCAGTTCTTC. Residues: CASTDKRGNYEQFF. Together with reference TRBV5-4 and TRBJ2-1, the CDR3 gives the full variable domain: ETGVTQSPTHLIKTRGQQVTLRCSSQSGHNTVSWYQQALGQGPQFIFQYYREEENGRGNFPPRFSGLQFPNYSSELNVNALELDDSALYLCASTDKRGNYEQFFGPGTRLTVL.

The V and J genes are TRBV5-1 and TRBJ1-1; perhaps TRBD1 as D (6 bases). This CDR3 comprises 13 residues. The V end was cut by 0 bases, the J end by 10 bases, with 13 bases between. CDR1 SGHRS and CDR2 YFSETQ come from the germline V gene. DNA of the CDR3: TGCGCCAGCAGCTTGGCCGGGGAGGGGGGAGCTTTCTTT. Amino acid sequence: CASSLAGEGGAFF.

For the CDR3, the DNA is TGTGCCAGCAGTTACCCCCGAGAGACCCAGTACTTC. The encoded protein is CASSYPRETQYF. The chain combines TRBV6-6 with TRBJ2-5, with D unresolved. V lost 2 bases to trimming and J lost 4 bases, with 5 bases between them. Germline values: CDR1 MNHNY, CDR2 SVGAGI (reference sequence). This CDR3 is 12 amino acids long.

This clone was observed once. The V and J genes are TRBV5-4 and TRBJ2-2; D is unclear. CDR1 is SGHNT and CDR2 is YYREEE in the germline V gene (reference sequence). Trimming removed 0 bases from V and 3 bases from J, with 3 bases in between. This CDR3 has 13 amino acids. The CDR3 nucleotides are TGTGCCAGCAGCTTGGTCGACACCGGGGAGCTGTTTTTT. This codes for CASSLVDTGELFF.

The chain is built from TRBV5-1 and TRBJ1-2; 8 bases match TRBD1. The CDR3 is 15 residues long. V shed 4 bases, J shed 8 bases, and the junction held 13 bases outside the gene matches. Germline loops: CDR1 SGHRS, CDR2 YFSETQ. CDR3 sequence reads: CASSPNSGTGRGYTF. CDR3 coding DNA: TGCGCCAGCAGCCCGAACTCTGGGACAGGACGGGGCTACACCTTC.

With regard to this clone: Relative to the germline gene, one junction end is altered; a read error may explain this. The V call is TRBV4-2, the J call TRBJ2-7, with a possible D match to TRBD2 (6 bases). CDR1 and CDR2 (germline): LGHNA, YNFKEQ. The CDR3 length is 15 residues. CDR3 protein: CASRQAVEGTYEQYF. The CDR3 nucleotides read TGTGCCAGCAGACAAGCGGTGGAGGGAACCTACGAGCAGTACTTC.

The chain links TRBV18 to TRBJ2-7, with D possibly TRBD2 on 6 matching bases. The CDR3 totals 16 residues. Between the trimmed V and J ends, which lost 2 bases and 3 bases, there was a span of 17 bases. Germline-derived CDR1 and CDR2 are KGHSH and LQKENI. The chain's CDR3 is CASSPDGLPGFYEQYF. In nucleotides, the CDR3 is TGTGCCAGCTCACCAGATGGACTACCCGGGTTCTACGAGCAGTACTTC.

This rearrangement joins TRBV5-1 to TRBJ1-6, with 10 bases aligning to TRBD1. The CDR3 has 15 residues. In germline, CDR1 is SGHRS, CDR2 YFSETQ. V lost 4 bases to trimming and J lost 8 bases; unmatched junction nucleotides: 6. The CDR3 loop reads CASSRTGTGDSPLHF. For the CDR3, the DNA is TGCGCCAGCAGCAGGACCGGGACAGGGGATTCACCCCTCCACTTT.

Written as DNA, the CDR3 is TGCGCCAGCAGCTTGGCCTTGGACTATTACGAGCAGTACTTC. Residues: CASSLALDYYEQYF. The rearrangement joins TRBV5-1 to TRBJ2-7, with D perhaps matching TRBD2 (6 bases). This CDR3 is 14 amino acids long. V was cut by 0 bases and J by 4 bases, with 11 bases left in between. Looked up from germline, CDR1 is SGHRS and CDR2 is YFSETQ. Based on the CDR3 plus reference TRBV5-1 and TRBJ2-7, the full variable domain is KAGVTQTPRYLIKTRGQQVTLSCSPISGHRSVSWYQQTPGQGLQFLFEYFSETQRNKGNFPGRFSGRQFSNSRSEMNVSTLELGDSALYLCASSLALDYYEQYFGPGTRLTVT.

CDR3 nucleotides: TGCGCCAGCAGCTTGGGCTATGGGGGCGCCTCTAATGAAAAACTGTTTTTT. Translation: CASSLGYGGASNEKLFF. The chain uses TRBV5-1 and TRBJ1-4, with a weak D call TRBD1 (6 bases). The CDR3 is made up of 17 amino acids. V lost 0 bases to trimming and J lost 3 bases, with 15 bases between them. Looked up from germline, CDR1 is SGHRS and CDR2 is YFSETQ.

The V and J genes are TRBV2 and TRBJ1-1; maybe TRBD1 (5 bases). The length of the CDR3 is 18 residues. Between the trimmed V and J ends, which lost 2 bases and 1 base, there was a span of 20 bases. Per germline, CDR1 SNHLY and CDR2 FYNNEI. The CDR3 spells CASSEPAWPGGSNTEAFF. The CDR3 DNA reads TGTGCCAGCAGTGAACCTGCGTGGCCGGGGGGGTCGAACACTGAAGCTTTCTTT. The full variable domain, its missing parts supplied by reference TRBV2 and TRBJ1-1, is EPEVTQTPSHQVTQMGQEVILRCVPISNHLYFYWYRQILGQKVEFLVSFYNNEISEKSEIFDDQFSVERPDGSNFTLKIRSTKLEDSAMYFCASSEPAWPGGSNTEAFFGQGTRLTVV.

CDR3 loop: CASSIRGQNNQPQHF. DNA of the CDR3: TGTGCCAGTAGTATAAGGGGACAGAACAATCAGCCCCAGCATTTT. This sequence joins TRBV19 and TRBJ1-5; 7 positions match TRBD1. The germline V gene encodes CDR1 LNHDA and CDR2 SQIVND (reference sequence). This CDR3 is built from 15 residues. V was pared by 2 bases and J by 3 bases, with 4 bases of the junction left unmatched.

The V and J genes are TRBV7-2 and TRBJ2-3; 7 bases fit TRBD2. Unmatched junction bases numbered 5, after V lost 5 bases and J lost 0 bases. CDR1 and CDR2 (germline): SGHTA, FQGNSA. The CDR3 is made up of 15 amino acids. CDR3 sequence reads: CASSLLARSTDTQYF. For the CDR3, the DNA is TGTGCCAGCAGCCTACTAGCGCGTAGCACAGATACGCAGTATTTT.

This clone was picked up a small number of times. The rearrangement uses TRBV6-1 and TRBJ1-2, with D perhaps TRBD1 (5 bases). V was shortened by 2 bases and J by 5 bases, with 15 bases between the two germline ends. There are 15 residues in the CDR3. CDR1 and CDR2 (germline): MNHNS, SASEGT. The CDR3 loop is CASSESQGRLYGYTF. In nucleotides, the CDR3 is TGTGCCAGCAGTGAAAGCCAGGGCCGCTTATATGGCTACACCTTC.

V is TRBV6-6 and J is TRBJ2-2, with D possibly matching TRBD1 (6 bases). Deletions cut 4 bases from V and 2 bases from J, with 11 bases between. CDR1 is MNHNY, CDR2 SVGAGI, per germline (reference sequence). The CDR3 is 15 residues long. CDR3 sequence: CASSSAGTNTGELFF. DNA of the CDR3: TGTGCCAGCAGTTCGGCAGGGACAAACACCGGGGAGCTGTTTTTT.

CDR3 loop: CASNTGRDKAFF. The CDR3 coding sequence is TGTGCCAGTAACACGGGTAGGGACAAAGCTTTCTTT. The chain couples TRBV19 to TRBJ1-1, with a possible D match to TRBD1 (6 bases). The CDR3 is 12 amino acids. Per the germline V gene, CDR1 is LNHDA and CDR2 is SQIVND (reference sequence). V shed 7 bases and J shed 9 bases, with 15 bases lying between them.

The chain links TRBV5-1 to TRBJ1-4; D not certain. The CDR3 length is 14 residues. Germline CDR1 SGHRS, CDR2 YFSETQ. V gave up 0 bases and J gave up 6 bases, with 9 bases separating them. The CDR3 coding sequence is TGCGCCAGCAGCTTGGGTCCGGGGTATGAAAAACTGTTTTTT. This gives the protein CASSLGPGYEKLFF.

The rearrangement links TRBV27 to TRBJ2-1, with 12 bases aligning to TRBD2. In germline, CDR1 is MNHEY, CDR2 SMNVEV (reference sequence). This CDR3 is 15 amino acids long. The V gene end was trimmed by 5 bases and the J gene end by 8 bases; junction bases not matched to a gene: 7. CDR3 nucleotides: TGTGCCAGCAGTCCACTAGCGGGGGGTATCTATGAGCAGTTCTTC. It specifies CASSPLAGGIYEQFF.

The genes are TRBV2 and TRBJ2-5, with D possibly matching TRBD1 (7 bases). CDR1 SNHLY and CDR2 FYNNEI come from the germline V gene. This CDR3 region has 14 residues. Between the trimmed V and J ends, which lost 9 bases and 1 base, there was a span of 15 bases. The CDR3 bases are TGTGCCAGTAGCGGACAGGCTAGCCAAGAGACCCAGTACTTC. Its protein is CASSGQASQETQYF. The full variable domain, rest sourced from reference TRBV2 and TRBJ2-5, is EPEVTQTPSHQVTQMGQEVILRCVPISNHLYFYWYRQILGQKVEFLVSFYNNEISEKSEIFDDQFSVERPDGSNFTLKIRSTKLEDSAMYFCASSGQASQETQYFGPGTRLLVL.

V usage is TRBV7-8 and J usage is TRBJ1-4; D is ambiguous. The CDR3 extends over 13 amino acids. Trimming stripped 10 bases from V and 7 bases from J, with 16 bases between. The V gene's germline CDR1 is SGHVS and CDR2 FQNEAQ. The CDR3 is CATKIGGGEKLFF. CDR3 nucleotide sequence: TGTGCCACCAAAATCGGAGGAGGTGAAAAACTGTTTTTT.

The chain has TRBV4-1 and TRBJ2-5; D uncertain. The CDR3 has 13 amino acids. CDR1 and CDR2 (germline): MGHRA, YSYEKL. V shed 3 bases and J shed 5 bases, with 10 bases lying between them. CDR3 region: CASSHIVGETQYF. In nucleotides, the CDR3 is TGCGCCAGCAGCCATATAGTCGGGGAGACCCAGTACTTC.

This chain uses TRBV7-9 with TRBJ1-2; 8 nucleotides align to TRBD1. The CDR3 spans 15 residues. V gave up 5 bases and J gave up 0 bases; unmatched junction bases: 5. Germline V CDR1 and CDR2: SEHNR, FQNEAQ (reference sequence). The CDR3 sequence is CASSITGGANYGYTF. CDR3 nucleotide sequence: TGTGCCAGCAGCATCACAGGGGGAGCTAACTATGGCTACACCTTC.